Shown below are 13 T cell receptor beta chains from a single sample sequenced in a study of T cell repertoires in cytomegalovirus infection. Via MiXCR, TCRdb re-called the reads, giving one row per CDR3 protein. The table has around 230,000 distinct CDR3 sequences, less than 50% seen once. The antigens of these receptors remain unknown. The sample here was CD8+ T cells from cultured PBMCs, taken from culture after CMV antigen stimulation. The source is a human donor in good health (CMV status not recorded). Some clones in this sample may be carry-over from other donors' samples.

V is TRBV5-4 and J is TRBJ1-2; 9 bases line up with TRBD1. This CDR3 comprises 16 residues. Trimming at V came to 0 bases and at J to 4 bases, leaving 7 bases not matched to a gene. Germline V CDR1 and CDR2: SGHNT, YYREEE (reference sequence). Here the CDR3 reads CASSLGWETGGYGYTF. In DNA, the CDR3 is TGTGCCAGCAGCTTGGGCTGGGAGACAGGGGGCTATGGCTACACCTTC.

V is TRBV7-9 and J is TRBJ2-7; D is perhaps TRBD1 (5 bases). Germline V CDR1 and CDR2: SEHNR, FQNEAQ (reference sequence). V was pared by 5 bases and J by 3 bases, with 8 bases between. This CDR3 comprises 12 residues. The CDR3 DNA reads TGTGCCAGCAGCCGACAGATCTACGAGCAGTACTTC. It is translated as CASSRQIYEQYF.

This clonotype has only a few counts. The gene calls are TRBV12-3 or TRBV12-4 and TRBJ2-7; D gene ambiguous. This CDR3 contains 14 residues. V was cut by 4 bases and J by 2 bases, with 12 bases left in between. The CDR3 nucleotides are TGTGCCAGCAGTTGGTCCAGACGGGCCTACGAGCAGTACTTC. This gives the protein CASSWSRRAYEQYF.

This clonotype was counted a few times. The CDR3 DNA follows: TGCAGCGTTGGAGGGGGCCAGACCTACGAGCAGTACTTC. Encoded protein: CSVGGGQTYEQYF. This chain joins TRBV29-1 and TRBJ2-7; 7 bases agree with TRBD1. The CDR3 consists of 13 residues. J lost 2 bases, V lost 4 bases, and 5 bases had no gene match. Germline CDR1 reads SQVTM; CDR2 reads ANQGSEA.

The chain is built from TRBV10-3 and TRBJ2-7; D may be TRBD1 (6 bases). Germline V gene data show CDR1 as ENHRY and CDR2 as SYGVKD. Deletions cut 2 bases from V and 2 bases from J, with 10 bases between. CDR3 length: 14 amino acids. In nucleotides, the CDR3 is TGTGCCATCAGTGAGCGGGACATAGCCTACGAGCAGTACTTC. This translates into CAISERDIAYEQYF.

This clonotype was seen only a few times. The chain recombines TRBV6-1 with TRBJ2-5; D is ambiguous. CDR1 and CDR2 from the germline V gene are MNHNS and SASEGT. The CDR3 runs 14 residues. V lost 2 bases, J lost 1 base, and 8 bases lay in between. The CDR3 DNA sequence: TGTGCCAGCAGTGAACGGAGTGTCCAAGAGACCCAGTACTTC. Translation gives CASSERSVQETQYF.

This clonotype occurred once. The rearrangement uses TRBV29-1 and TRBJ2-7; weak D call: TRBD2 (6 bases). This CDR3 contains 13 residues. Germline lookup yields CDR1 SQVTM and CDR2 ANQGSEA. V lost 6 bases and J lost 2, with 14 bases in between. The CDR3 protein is CSVVADETYEQYF. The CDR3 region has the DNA TGCAGCGTCGTAGCGGACGAAACCTACGAGCAGTACTTC.

DNA for the CDR3: TGCAGCGTTGGGAGGCAGGGGAGGAACACTGAAGCTTTCTTT. Amino acid sequence: CSVGRQGRNTEAFF. This chain links TRBV29-1 with TRBJ1-1, with a weak D call TRBD1 (6 bases). Trimming cost V 4 bases and J 1 base, with 13 bases left between them. This CDR3 is built from 14 residues. Germline lookup yields CDR1 SQVTM and CDR2 ANQGSEA.

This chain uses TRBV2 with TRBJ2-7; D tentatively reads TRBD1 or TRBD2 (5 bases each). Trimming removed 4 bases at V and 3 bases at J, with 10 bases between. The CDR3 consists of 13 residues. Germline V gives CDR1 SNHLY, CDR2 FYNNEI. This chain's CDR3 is CASSVGDGYEQYF. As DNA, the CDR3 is TGTGCCAGCAGTGTGGGGGACGGCTACGAGCAGTACTTC.

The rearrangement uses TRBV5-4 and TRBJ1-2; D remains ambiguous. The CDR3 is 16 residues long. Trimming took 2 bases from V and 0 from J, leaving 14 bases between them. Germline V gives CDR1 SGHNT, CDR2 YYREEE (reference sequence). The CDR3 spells CASSFSRSLANYGYTF. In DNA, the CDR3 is TGTGCCAGCAGCTTCTCTAGGAGTTTAGCTAACTATGGCTACACCTTC. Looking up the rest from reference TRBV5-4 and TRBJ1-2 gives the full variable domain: ETGVTQSPTHLIKTRGQQVTLRCSSQSGHNTVSWYQQALGQGPQFIFQYYREEENGRGNFPPRFSGLQFPNYSSELNVNALELDDSALYLCASSFSRSLANYGYTFGSGTRLTVV.

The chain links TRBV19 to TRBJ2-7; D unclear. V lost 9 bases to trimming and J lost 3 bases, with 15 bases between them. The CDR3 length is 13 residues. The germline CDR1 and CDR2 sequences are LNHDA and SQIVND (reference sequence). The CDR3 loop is CASFGQPDYEQYF. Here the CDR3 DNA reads TGTGCCAGCTTCGGGCAGCCAGACTACGAGCAGTACTTC. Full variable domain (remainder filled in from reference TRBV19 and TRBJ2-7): DGGITQSPKYLFRKEGQNVTLSCEQNLNHDAMYWYRQDPGQGLRLIYYSQIVNDFQKGDIAEGYSVSREKKESFPLTVTSAQKNPTAFYLCASFGQPDYEQYFGPGTRLTVT.

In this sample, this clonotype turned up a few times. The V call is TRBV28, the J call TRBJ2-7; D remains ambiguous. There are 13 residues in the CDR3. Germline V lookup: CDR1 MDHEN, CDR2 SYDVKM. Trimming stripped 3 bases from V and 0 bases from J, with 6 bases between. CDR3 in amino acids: CASSFLSSYEQYF. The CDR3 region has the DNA TGTGCCAGCAGTTTCCTTAGCTCCTACGAGCAGTACTTC.

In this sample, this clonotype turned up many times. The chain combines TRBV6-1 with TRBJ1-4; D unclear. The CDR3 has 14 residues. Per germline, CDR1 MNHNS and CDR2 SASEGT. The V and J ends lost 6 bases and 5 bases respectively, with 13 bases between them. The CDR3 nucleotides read TGTGCCAGCAGCTTCAACGAAGAAAATGAAAAACTGTTTTTT. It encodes CASSFNEENEKLFF.